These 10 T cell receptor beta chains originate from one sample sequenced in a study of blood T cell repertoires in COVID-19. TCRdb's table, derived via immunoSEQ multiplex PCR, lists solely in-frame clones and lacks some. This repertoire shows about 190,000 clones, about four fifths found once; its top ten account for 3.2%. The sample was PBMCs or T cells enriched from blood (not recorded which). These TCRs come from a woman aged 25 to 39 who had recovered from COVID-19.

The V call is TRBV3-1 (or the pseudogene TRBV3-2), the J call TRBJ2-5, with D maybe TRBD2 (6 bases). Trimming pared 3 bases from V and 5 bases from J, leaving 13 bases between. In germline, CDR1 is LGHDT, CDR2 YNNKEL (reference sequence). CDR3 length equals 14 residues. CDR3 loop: CASSHGTAGETQYF. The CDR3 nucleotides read TGTGCCAGCAGCCACGGGACTGCCGGGGAGACCCAGTACTTC.

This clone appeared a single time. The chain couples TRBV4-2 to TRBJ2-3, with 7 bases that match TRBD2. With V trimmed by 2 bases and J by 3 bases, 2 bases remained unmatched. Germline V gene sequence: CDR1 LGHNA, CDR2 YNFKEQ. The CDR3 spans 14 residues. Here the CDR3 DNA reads TGTGCCAGCAGCCAATGGCGGGGGACAGATACGCAGTATTTT. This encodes CASSQWRGTDTQYF.

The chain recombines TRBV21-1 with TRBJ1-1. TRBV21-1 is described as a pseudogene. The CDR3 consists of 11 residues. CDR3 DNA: TGTGCCAGCCGTGTGAACACTGAAGCTTTCTTT. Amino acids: CASRVNTEAFF.

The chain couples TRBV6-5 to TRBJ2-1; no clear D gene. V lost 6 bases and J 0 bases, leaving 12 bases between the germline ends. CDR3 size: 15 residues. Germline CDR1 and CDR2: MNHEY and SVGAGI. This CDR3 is CASRRGESSYNEQFF. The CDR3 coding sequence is TGTGCCAGCAGGAGAGGTGAAAGCTCCTACAATGAGCAGTTCTTC.

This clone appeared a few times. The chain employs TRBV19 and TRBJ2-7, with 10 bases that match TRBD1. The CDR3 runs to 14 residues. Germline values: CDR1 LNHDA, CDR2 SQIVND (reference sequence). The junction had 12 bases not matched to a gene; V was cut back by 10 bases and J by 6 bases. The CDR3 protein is CATRQGASGTEQYF. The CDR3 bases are TGTGCCACCCGACAGGGGGCGAGTGGCACCGAGCAGTACTTC.

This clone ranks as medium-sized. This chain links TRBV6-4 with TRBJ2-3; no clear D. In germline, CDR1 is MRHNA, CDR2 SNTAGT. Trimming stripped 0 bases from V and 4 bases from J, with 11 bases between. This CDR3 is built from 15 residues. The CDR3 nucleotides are TGTGCCAGCAGTGACTCGATAATAGCTCCAGATACGCAGTATTTT. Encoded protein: CASSDSIIAPDTQYF.

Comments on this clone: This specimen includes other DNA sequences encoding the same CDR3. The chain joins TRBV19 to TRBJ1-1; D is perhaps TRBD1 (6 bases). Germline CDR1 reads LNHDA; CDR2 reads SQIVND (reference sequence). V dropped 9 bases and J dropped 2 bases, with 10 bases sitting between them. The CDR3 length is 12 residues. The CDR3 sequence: CASGQLNTEAFF. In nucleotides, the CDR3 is TGTGCCAGCGGACAGTTAAACACTGAAGCTTTCTTT.

The DNA for the CDR3 is TGTGCCAGCAGCCGACAAACGTTGTTTCTAGCCAAAGAGACCCAGTACTTC. This encodes CASSRQTLFLAKETQYF. V and J are TRBV7-9 and TRBJ2-5; possibly TRBD2 for D (5 bases). Trimming shortened V by 5 bases and J by 3 bases, and 22 bases separated the two germline ends. In germline, CDR1 is SEHNR, CDR2 FQNEAQ (reference sequence). This CDR3 contains 17 residues. Full variable domain (outside the CDR3, taken from reference TRBV7-9 and TRBJ2-5): DTGVSQNPRHKITKRGQNVTFRCDPISEHNRLYWYRQTLGQGPEFLTYFQNEAQLEKSRLLSDRFSAERPKGSFSTLEIQRTEQGDSAMYLCASSRQTLFLAKETQYFGPGTRLLVL.

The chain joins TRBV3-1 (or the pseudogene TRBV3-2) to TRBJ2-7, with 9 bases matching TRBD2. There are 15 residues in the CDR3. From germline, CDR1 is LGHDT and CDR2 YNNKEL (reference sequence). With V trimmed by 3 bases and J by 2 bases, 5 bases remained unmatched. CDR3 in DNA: TGTGCCAGCAGCCAGGCGGGGGGGAGACCCTACGAGCAGTACTTC. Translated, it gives CASSQAGGRPYEQYF.

Here the CDR3 DNA reads TGTGCCAGCAGTGACCCAGGGGGCCTTGGCTACACCTTC. Translation: CASSDPGGLGYTF. V and J are TRBV2 and TRBJ1-2; TRBD1 aligns across 8 bases. CDR3 length equals 13 residues. Looked up from germline, CDR1 is SNHLY and CDR2 is FYNNEI. V lost 3 bases, J lost 7 bases, and 4 bases stayed unmatched.